This TCR beta chain was documented in a study of blood T cell repertoires in COVID-19. Study at large: T cells, B-cell-depleted T cells, or PBMCs provided the cDNA or gDNA that served as material.

Methods used by the authors: Amplification of reference gene primers provided the estimated nucleated cell counts. Some clones are missing from TCRdb's copy, which holds only in-frame ones; the method was immunoSEQ multiplex PCR. V, J and clone size were drawn from that table, and D and trimming were deduced from the DNA. The data show under 500,000 clones, roughly nine tenths seen once. Ages ranged from about 18 to 89 years, with residence in around 24 US areas. Donors in Cohort 3 counted as recovered after two negative PCRs, clearance, or symptom resolution. CDR3 size: 16 residues. Trimming pared 2 bases from V and 0 bases from J, leaving 12 bases between. Germline V CDR1 and CDR2: SEHNR, FQNEAQ (reference sequence).

The chain links TRBV7-9 to TRBJ2-3; TRBD2 is a possible D gene (6 bases). The source is a man aged 25 to 45 who had recovered from COVID-19. The sample comprised PBMCs or T cells enriched from blood (not recorded which). DNA of the CDR3: TGTGCCAGCAGCTTAAGTTTGCGGGGAAGCACAGATACGCAGTATTTT. Amino acid sequence: CASSLSLRGSTDTQYF.